The clone carrying this T cell receptor (beta chain) appeared a few times. The data derive from a study of blood T cell repertoires in COVID-19. Study overall: Sample material is recorded as cDNA or gDNA derived from T cells, B-cell-depleted T cells, or PBMCs.

Participants' reported clinical history set cohort assignment. Method: immunoSEQ multiplex PCR; TCRdb's copy keeps in-frame clones and lacks some. The sample consists of about 150,000 clones, 87% of them appearing once. Deletions cut 5 bases from V and 2 bases from J, with 13 bases between. Germline-derived CDR1 and CDR2 are LNHDA and SQIVND (reference sequence). CDR3 length: 15 amino acids. The origin of this receptor is a woman aged 35 to 49 who had been exposed to COVID-19. Sequenced sample: PBMCs or T cells enriched from blood (not recorded which). The chain combines TRBV19 with TRBJ1-5; D ambiguous. DNA for the CDR3: TGTGCCAGTAGTTTCCGAGGGAGGGGCAATCAGCCCCAGCATTTT. It is translated as CASSFRGRGNQPQHF.